Included here is one T cell receptor (beta chain) sequence, with context. Methods used by the authors: Reference gene primers were amplified, and this amplification served to estimate nucleated cell counts. Profiled with immunoSEQ multiplex PCR; TCRdb holds only in-frame clones, not every one. The DNA was the basis for D and trimming; V, J and clone size are from that table. This sample has 150,000 to 200,000 clones; around 90% occur once, and the top ten carry roughly 6.7%. This sample was included in a study of blood T cell repertoires in COVID-19. Turning to the study itself: The United States, Italy and Spain were the sources of the acute and convalescent COVID-19 samples.

The CDR3 spans 14 residues. Germline V gene sequence: CDR1 MGHRA, CDR2 YSYEKL. V was trimmed by 0 bases and J by 2 bases, leaving 7 bases between them. The TCR was taken from a man aged 40-49 years with acute or convalescent COVID-19. The chain recombines TRBV4-1 with TRBJ1-2; D gene ambiguous. The sequenced material came from peripheral blood. DNA for the CDR3: TGCGCCAGCAGCCAAGATAGAGGGAACTATGGCTACACCTTC. It encodes CASSQDRGNYGYTF.